A single sample gave rise to the 21 T cell receptor beta chains below, sequenced in a study of blood T cell repertoires in COVID-19. Sequencing was performed with immunoSEQ multiplex PCR; in TCRdb, only in-frame clones are kept and a portion is missing. The repertoire includes 120,000 or so clones, more than 75% of them detected once, and approximately 1.4% sits in the top ten. Sequencing was done on a sample of peripheral blood. These receptors were obtained from a human donor in a cohort sampled during active COVID-19.

The V and J genes are TRBV7-9 and TRBJ2-3; the D gene is possibly TRBD2 (6 bases). Germline V CDR1 and CDR2: SEHNR, FQNEAQ (reference sequence). The CDR3 runs 16 residues. Trimming pared 5 bases from V and 8 bases from J, leaving 23 bases between. The CDR3 here is CASSTGGGVIRGTQYF. CDR3 coding DNA: TGTGCCAGCAGCACCGGTGGAGGGGTCATTCGAGGTACGCAGTATTTT.

DNA of the CDR3: TGTGCCAGCAGCCCGGGACAGGGGTGGTACGAGCAGTACTTC. Translating gives CASSPGQGWYEQYF. The rearrangement links TRBV3-1 (or the pseudogene TRBV3-2) to TRBJ2-7; 10 nucleotides line up with TRBD1. The CDR3 runs to 14 residues. Trimming removed 4 bases from V and 4 bases from J; junction bases left unmatched: 4. From germline, CDR1 is LGHDT and CDR2 YNNKEL (reference sequence).

With respect to this clone: Other DNA sequences in this sample translate to the same CDR3. The chain is built from TRBV11-2 and TRBJ2-7; 7 bases agree with TRBD1. This CDR3 contains 16 residues. V was clipped by 1 base and J by 0 bases; unmatched bases: 6. Germline V CDR1 and CDR2: SGHAT, FQNNGV. Here the CDR3 reads CASSLVTRGSSYEQYF. For the CDR3, the DNA is TGTGCCAGCAGCTTAGTGACCAGGGGGAGCTCCTACGAGCAGTACTTC.

The chain couples TRBV7-2 to TRBJ2-7; perhaps TRBD2 as D (5 bases). Germline lookup yields CDR1 SGHTA and CDR2 FQGNSA. The CDR3 contains 17 residues. The germline V and J ends were trimmed by 5 bases and 2 bases, with 22 bases remaining between them. CDR3 residues: CASSLGFGVRAPYEQYF. CDR3 nucleotides: TGTGCCAGCAGCCTAGGGTTTGGGGTGAGGGCGCCCTACGAGCAGTACTTC.

The V call is TRBV5-4, the J call TRBJ2-3; 13 bases fit TRBD2. CDR3 length: 18 amino acids. After removal of 2 bases from V and 2 bases from J, the junction contained 8 bases not matched to a gene. Germline loops: CDR1 SGHNT, CDR2 YYREEE (reference sequence). The CDR3 sequence: CASSLGLAGVTPTDTQYF. As DNA, the CDR3 is TGTGCCAGCAGCTTAGGACTAGCGGGGGTAACCCCCACAGATACGCAGTATTTT.

V and J are TRBV6-4 and TRBJ1-1; possible D gene TRBD1, 5 bases. The CDR3 loop spans 14 amino acids. Trimming shortened V by 7 bases and J by 4 bases, and 16 bases separated the two germline ends. Germline V lookup: CDR1 MRHNA, CDR2 SNTAGT. CDR3 in amino acids: CASTREGTSTEAFF. Written as DNA, the CDR3 is TGTGCCAGCACCAGAGAAGGGACTAGCACTGAAGCTTTCTTT.

J is TRBJ2-1 and V is TRBV4-2; possibly TRBD1 for D (6 bases). Germline V gene lookup returns CDR1 LGHNA and CDR2 YNFKEQ. There are 14 residues in the CDR3. V was shortened by 2 bases and J by 3 bases, with 8 bases between the two germline ends. The DNA of the CDR3 is TGTGCCAGCAGCCAATCGGACAGCTACAATGAGCAGTTCTTC. It encodes CASSQSDSYNEQFF.

This chain links TRBV24-1 with TRBJ2-7; TRBD1 might be the D (5 bases). The V end was cut by 8 bases, the J end by 1 base, with 8 bases between. The V gene's germline CDR1 is KGHDR and CDR2 SFDVKD. The CDR3 runs 12 residues. This CDR3 reads CATTDTSYEQYF. The CDR3 DNA reads as TGTGCCACCACGGACACTTCCTACGAGCAGTACTTC.

The chain couples TRBV5-1 to TRBJ1-1; 9 nucleotides align to TRBD1. The CDR3 runs 13 residues. Trimming at V came to 2 bases and at J to 8 bases, leaving 4 bases not matched to a gene. Per the germline V gene, CDR1 is SGHRS and CDR2 is YFSETQ. The CDR3 nucleotides are TGCGCCAGCAGCTTTAACAGGGGGCAGGAAGCTTTCTTT. Protein sequence: CASSFNRGQEAFF.

The chain joins TRBV9 to TRBJ2-3, with D maybe TRBD1 (6 bases). CDR3 length: 15 residues. The ends were cut back, 3 bases at V and 2 bases at J, with 13 bases in the middle. CDR1 is SGDLS and CDR2 is YYNGEE in the germline V gene. This CDR3 is CASSGGHFNTDTQYF. CDR3 DNA: TGTGCCAGCAGCGGGGGACACTTCAACACAGATACGCAGTATTTT.

This chain uses TRBV3-1 (or the pseudogene TRBV3-2) with TRBJ2-3; the match to TRBD2 covers 7 bases. Trimming cost V 7 bases and J 5 bases; bases outside gene matches: 9. Germline values: CDR1 LGHDT, CDR2 YNNKEL (reference sequence). This CDR3 is built from 14 residues. CDR3 DNA: TGTGCCAGCACCACAATGGGAGGGCTAGATACGCAGTATTTT. Its translation: CASTTMGGLDTQYF.

The chain carries TRBV7-9 and TRBJ2-4; D is possibly TRBD2 (5 bases). Germline assignment: CDR1 SEHNR and CDR2 FQNEAQ (reference sequence). V was pared by 5 bases and J by 8 bases, with 10 bases between. The CDR3 has 12 residues. CDR3 amino acids: CASSGNGDIQYF. CDR3 nucleotide sequence: TGTGCCAGCAGCGGAAACGGGGACATTCAGTACTTC.

The J gene is TRBJ1-2, the V gene TRBV28, with 8 bases matching TRBD1. Per germline, CDR1 MDHEN and CDR2 SYDVKM. This CDR3 is 14 amino acids long. V shed 4 bases and J 4 bases; nucleotides not matched to a gene: 5. The DNA of the CDR3 is TGTGCCAGCAGTTCAACCGGACAGGGCTATGGCTACACCTTC. Its translation is CASSSTGQGYGYTF.

As concerns this clone: This same CDR3 is encoded by further DNA sequences in the sample. The chain recombines TRBV19 with TRBJ1-6; D is unclear. CDR1 is LNHDA, CDR2 SQIVND, per germline (reference sequence). V was trimmed by 5 bases and J by 0 bases, leaving 11 bases between them. The CDR3 has 16 residues. CDR3 DNA sequence: TGTGCCAGTAGTTTGACGGGAAGCTCCTATAATTCACCCCTCCACTTT. Its translation is CASSLTGSSYNSPLHF.

The chain employs TRBV2 and TRBJ2-7, with 9 bases matching TRBD1. CDR3 length equals 16 residues. In germline, CDR1 is SNHLY, CDR2 FYNNEI. V shed 1 base, J shed 2 bases, and the junction held 6 bases outside the gene matches. CDR3 sequence: CASSEDWDRVTYEQYF. DNA for the CDR3: TGTGCCAGCAGTGAAGATTGGGACAGGGTCACCTACGAGCAGTACTTC.

The genes are TRBV5-4 and TRBJ2-7; 7 nucleotides line up with TRBD2. J gave up 5 bases and V 4 bases, and 12 bases lay outside the gene matches. The CDR3 length is 15 residues. CDR1 is SGHNT, CDR2 YYREEE, per germline (reference sequence). In DNA form, the CDR3 reads TGTGCCAGCAGCACCGGGACTACGAGCCCGAACGAGCAGTACTTC. This gives the protein CASSTGTTSPNEQYF.

In this sample, this clone turned up once. This chain uses TRBV30 with TRBJ2-3; D not certain. Per germline, CDR1 GTSNPN and CDR2 SVGIG (reference sequence). V lost 1 base to trimming and J lost 1 base, with 3 bases between them. CDR3 size: 12 residues. The CDR3 spells CAWSGGTDTQYF. CDR3 coding DNA: TGTGCCTGGAGTGGCGGCACAGATACGCAGTATTTT.

This clone was detected only once. The chain carries TRBV3-1 (or the pseudogene TRBV3-2) and TRBJ2-7, with 10 bases aligning to TRBD2. The J segment lost 2 bases and the V segment lost 3 bases, leaving 4 bases of the junction unmatched. The CDR3 spans 15 residues. Germline-derived CDR1 and CDR2 are LGHDT and YNNKEL (reference sequence). The CDR3 sequence is CASSHTGLATYEQYF. CDR3 DNA: TGTGCCAGCAGCCACACGGGACTAGCGACCTACGAGCAGTACTTC.

V is TRBV29-1 and J is TRBJ2-1, with a possible D match to TRBD2 (5 bases). V was trimmed by 7 bases and J by 8 bases, leaving 18 bases between them. The CDR3 runs 13 residues. Germline V gene sequence: CDR1 SQVTM, CDR2 ANQGSEA. The CDR3 nucleotides read TGCAGCGCAAACCCACTAGGCCCGGATGAGCAGTTCTTC. This translates into CSANPLGPDEQFF.

This clone appeared once. The rearrangement joins TRBV7-9 to TRBJ1-2; D gene ambiguous. The V and J ends lost 6 bases and 0 bases respectively, with 8 bases between them. Germline-derived CDR1 and CDR2 are SEHNR and FQNEAQ (reference sequence). The CDR3 has 13 amino acids. CDR3 residues: CASRGAANYGYTF. The DNA of the CDR3 is TGTGCCAGCAGGGGCGCCGCTAACTATGGCTACACCTTC.

The CDR3 DNA reads TGTGCCAGCATCAGACTATCTGGAAACACCATATATTTT. Translation gives CASIRLSGNTIYF. The rearrangement links TRBV6-5 to TRBJ1-3; D is uncertain. Germline CDR1 reads MNHEY; CDR2 reads SVGAGI. V was clipped by 7 bases and J by 1 base, with 8 bases between them. The CDR3 sequence is 13 residues long.